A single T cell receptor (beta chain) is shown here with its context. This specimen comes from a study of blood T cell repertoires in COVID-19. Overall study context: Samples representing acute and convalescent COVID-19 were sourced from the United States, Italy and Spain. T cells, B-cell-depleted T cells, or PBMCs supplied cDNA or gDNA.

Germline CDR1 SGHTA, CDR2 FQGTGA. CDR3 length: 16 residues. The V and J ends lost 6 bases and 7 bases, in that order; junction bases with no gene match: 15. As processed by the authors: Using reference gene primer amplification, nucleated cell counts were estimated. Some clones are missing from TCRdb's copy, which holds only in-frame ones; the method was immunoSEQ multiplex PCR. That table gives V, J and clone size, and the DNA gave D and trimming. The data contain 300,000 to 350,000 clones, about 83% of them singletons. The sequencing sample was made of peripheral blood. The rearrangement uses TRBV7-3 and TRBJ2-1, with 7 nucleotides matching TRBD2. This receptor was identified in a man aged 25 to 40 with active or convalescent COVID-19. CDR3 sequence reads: CASRAGWSGRENEQFF. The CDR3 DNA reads TGTGCCAGCAGAGCGGGATGGAGCGGACGAGAGAATGAGCAGTTCTTC.